This passage covers 8 T cell receptor beta chains from one sample sequenced in a study of blood T cells in healthy people across ages. PCR was performed a second time for roughly 7 to 12 cycles using a sample-barcoded 5' primer and a J-beta primer mix. TCRdb re-called the 5' RACE reads through MiXCR, storing one row per CDR3 protein. The table has about 570,000 distinct CDR3 sequences, about 26% seen once. The data also belong to a second study, concerning T cells of mothers and their children.

The sample taken for sequencing was blood. All receptors derive from a boy younger than 10 in good health.

The V gene is TRBV13, the J gene TRBJ1-6; tentative D call: TRBD1 (6 bases). Germline loops: CDR1 PRHDT, CDR2 FYEKMQ (reference sequence). The CDR3 loop spans 16 amino acids. The V gene lost 3 bases and the J gene lost 0 bases, with 9 bases spanning the gap. CDR3 amino acids: CASSLQDSSYNSPLHF. The CDR3 DNA follows: TGTGCCAGCAGCTTGCAGGACAGCTCCTATAATTCACCCCTCCACTTT.

On this clonotype itself: A junction end diverges from the germline sequence, so it may reflect a read error. This chain links TRBV7-2 with TRBJ2-5; TRBD2 aligns across 7 bases. The assigned J gene may be wrong: the sequence end matches TRBJ2-1 better. The CDR3 extends over 14 amino acids. Germline V gene data show CDR1 as SGHTA and CDR2 as FQGNSA. The CDR3 DNA reads as TGTGCCAGTAGCTTAGCGGGTCTAGCCCTTGAGCAGTTCTTC. It specifies CASSLAGLALEQFF.

This clonotype occurred many times. The chain employs TRBV2 and TRBJ2-7, with D maybe TRBD2 (6 bases). This CDR3 has 14 residues. Looked up from germline, CDR1 is SNHLY and CDR2 is FYNNEI. V was trimmed by 7 bases and J by 8 bases, leaving 21 bases between them. The CDR3 DNA reads as TGTGCCAGCACCAACCTCGAAGGAGGGCCCAAGCAGTACTTC. Amino acids: CASTNLEGGPKQYF.

The CDR3 region has the DNA TGTGCCAGCAGCTTCGGTGGTACTCAAGGGGGTGGGGAGACCCAGTACTTC. It yields the protein CASSFGGTQGGGETQYF. V is TRBV5-5 and J is TRBJ2-5; D perhaps matches TRBD1 (6 bases). The germline V gene has CDR1 SGHKS and CDR2 YYEKEE (reference sequence). This CDR3 region has 17 residues. Trimming took off 2 bases at V and 5 bases at J, with 22 bases between the two ends.

The chain links TRBV2 to TRBJ2-2; D may be TRBD2 (6 bases). V lost 7 bases and J lost 8, with 17 bases in between. This CDR3 comprises 14 residues. Germline V gene lookup returns CDR1 SNHLY and CDR2 FYNNEI. CDR3 sequence: CASTSDGGRGELFF. The CDR3 bases are TGTGCCAGCACATCGGACGGGGGTAGAGGGGAGCTGTTTTTT.

The count of this clonotype is one. The V gene is TRBV7-2, the J gene TRBJ2-1; 12 bases agree with TRBD2. V gave up 1 base and J gave up 7 bases; unmatched junction bases: 8. Germline CDR1 SGHTA, CDR2 FQGNSA. This CDR3 has 17 amino acids. For the CDR3, the DNA is TGTGCCAGCAGCTTAGGATCAACTAGCGGGGGGAGAAATGAGCAGTTCTTC. Translating gives CASSLGSTSGGRNEQFF.

The rearrangement joins TRBV4-2 to TRBJ1-1; the D gene is possibly TRBD1 (5 bases). The CDR3 covers 13 residues. Germline-derived CDR1 and CDR2 are LGHNA and YNFKEQ. Trimming removed 5 bases at V and 5 bases at J, with 12 bases between. CDR3 amino acids: CASSGAFGTEAFF. The CDR3 DNA follows: TGTGCCAGCAGCGGGGCTTTTGGTACTGAAGCTTTCTTT.

This clonotype was observed many times. The chain recombines TRBV4-3 with TRBJ2-5, with 9 bases that match TRBD1. After removal of 0 bases from V and 5 bases from J, the junction contained 10 bases not matched to a gene. The CDR3 loop spans 17 amino acids. Germline V gene data show CDR1 as LGHNA and CDR2 as YSLEER. DNA for the CDR3: TGCGCCAGCAGCCAAGATGTCCCGGGACAGGGTGGTGAGACCCAGTACTTC. It codes for CASSQDVPGQGGETQYF.